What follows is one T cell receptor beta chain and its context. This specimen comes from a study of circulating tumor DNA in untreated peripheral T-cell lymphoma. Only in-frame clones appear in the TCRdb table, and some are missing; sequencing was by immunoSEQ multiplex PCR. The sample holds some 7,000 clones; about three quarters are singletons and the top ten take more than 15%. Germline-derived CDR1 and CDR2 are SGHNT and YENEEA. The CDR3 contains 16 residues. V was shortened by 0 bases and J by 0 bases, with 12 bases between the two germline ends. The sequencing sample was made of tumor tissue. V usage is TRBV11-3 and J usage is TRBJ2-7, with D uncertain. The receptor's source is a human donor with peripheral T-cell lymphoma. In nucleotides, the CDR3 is TGTGCCAGCAGCTTAGATCAGGTGCCGGGCTCCTACGAGCAGTACTTC. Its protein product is CASSLDQVPGSYEQYF.